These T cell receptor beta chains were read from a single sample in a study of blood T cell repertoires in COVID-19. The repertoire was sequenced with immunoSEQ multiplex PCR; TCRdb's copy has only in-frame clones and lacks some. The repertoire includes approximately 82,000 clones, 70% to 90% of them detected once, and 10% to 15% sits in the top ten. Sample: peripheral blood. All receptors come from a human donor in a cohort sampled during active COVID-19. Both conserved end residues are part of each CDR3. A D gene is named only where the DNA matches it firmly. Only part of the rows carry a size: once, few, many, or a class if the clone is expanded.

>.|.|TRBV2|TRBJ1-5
TGTGCCAGCAAGGGGCAGTATAGCAATCAGCCCCAGCATTTT
CASKGQYSNQPQHF
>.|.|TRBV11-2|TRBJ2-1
TGTGCCAGCAGCTTAGAAAGTGCGGTGGGGCAGTTCTTC
CASSLESAVGQFF
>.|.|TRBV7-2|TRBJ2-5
TGTGCCAGCAGTCCAACTAGGAATTCACAGACCCAGTACTTC
CASSPTRNSQTQYF
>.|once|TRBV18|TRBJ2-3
TGTGCCAGCTCACCACAGGGGGTTACAGATACGCAGTATTTT
CASSPQGVTDTQYF
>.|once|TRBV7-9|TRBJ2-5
TGTGCCAGCAGCTTATTAGTCTCGCTGATCGAAGAGACCCAGTACTTC
CASSLLVSLIEETQYF
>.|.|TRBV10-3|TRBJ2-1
TGTGCCATCAGTGATCGGGGGGCCAGAGATGAGCAGTTCTTC
CAISDRGARDEQFF
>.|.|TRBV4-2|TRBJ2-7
TGTGCCAGCAGCCAAGCGCAGGGTTCCTACGAGCAGTACTTC
CASSQAQGSYEQYF
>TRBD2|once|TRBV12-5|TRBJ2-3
TGTGCTAGTGCCCCCGCCGGGACTAGCGTAGATACGCAGTATTTT
CASAPAGTSVDTQYF
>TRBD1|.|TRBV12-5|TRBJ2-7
TGTGCTAGTGGTTTGGTTACAGGGGGCAGCGAGCAGTACTTC
CASGLVTGGSEQYF
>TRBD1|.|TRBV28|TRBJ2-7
TGTGCCAGCAGTTCGCCACCGGGACAGGGGATTAACGAGCAGTACTTC
CASSSPPGQGINEQYF
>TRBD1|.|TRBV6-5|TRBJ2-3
TGTGCCGTAAAACAGGGGGCGCAAGATACGCAGTATTTT
CAVKQGAQDTQYF
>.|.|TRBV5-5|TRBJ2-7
TGTGCCAGCAGCTTGGAACCAGGGGTCTACGAGCAGTACTTC
CASSLEPGVYEQYF
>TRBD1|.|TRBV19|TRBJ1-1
TGTGCCAGTAGTATAGATTTGGGACAGGGGATGAACACTGAAGCTTTCTTT
CASSIDLGQGMNTEAFF
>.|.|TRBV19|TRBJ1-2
TGTGCCAGTAGTACCATGACAGCAAACTATGGCTACACCTTC
CASSTMTANYGYTF
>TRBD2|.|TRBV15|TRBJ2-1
TGTGCCACCAGCGCCCGTAGCGGGGGGGCTTACAATGAGCAGTTCTTC
CATSARSGGAYNEQFF
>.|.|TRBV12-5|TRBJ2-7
TGTGCTAGTGGTTTGGTACAGGGCCGTACTACTGAGCAGTACTTC
CASGLVQGRTTEQYF
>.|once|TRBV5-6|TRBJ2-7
TGTGCCAGCAGTCAGGGCCCACGTTACGAGCAGTACTTC
CASSQGPRYEQYF